Listed below are T cell receptor beta chains from one sample, sequenced in a study of blood T cell repertoires in COVID-19. The protocol was immunoSEQ multiplex PCR, while the TCRdb copy is restricted to in-frame clones and leaves out a portion. The repertoire holds about 350,000 clones, with 88% as singletons. Sequenced input: PBMCs or T cells enriched from blood (not recorded which). These receptors all come from a woman aged 30 to 39 who had been exposed to COVID-19. Both conserved end residues are part of each CDR3. The D gene is left open where the match is weak. Size tells how often a clone was seen (once, few, many) or the class of an expanded clone, and some rows leave it out.

v_call,cdr3_length,d_call,clone_size,j_call,cdr3_nt,cdr3_aa
TRBV28,13,TRBD1,.,TRBJ1-3,TGTGCCAGCAGTTCCCAGGGGGCTTACACCATATATTTT,CASSSQGAYTIYF
TRBV15,17,TRBD2,.,TRBJ2-1,TGTGCCACCAGCAGAGATCGTAGTAGCGGGCCGTACAATGAGCAGTTCTTC,CATSRDRSSGPYNEQFF
TRBV5-1,14,.,.,TRBJ1-2,TGCGCCAGCAGCTTGTTCGGGGTCCAGCATGGCTACACCTTC,CASSLFGVQHGYTF
TRBV2,16,TRBD2,once,TRBJ2-1,TGTGCCAGCAGTGACCCTAGCGGGAGGGGTTACAATGAGCAGTTCTTC,CASSDPSGRGYNEQFF
TRBV18,14,.,.,TRBJ1-6,TGTGCCAGCTCACCATTTAGCGAGGATTCACCCCTCCACTTT,CASSPFSEDSPLHF
TRBV5-8,15,TRBD1,.,TRBJ1-2,TGTGCCAGCAGCTTGTCCTTCGACAGGGCTTATGGCTACACCTTC,CASSLSFDRAYGYTF
TRBV27,14,.,.,TRBJ1-2,TGTGCCAGCAGTTTATCGTATCTCAACTATGGCTACACCTTC,CASSLSYLNYGYTF
TRBV9,16,TRBD2,.,TRBJ2-1,TGTGCCAGCAGCGTAGGCGGGGCGGGAGTGGCCAATGAGCAGTTCTTC,CASSVGGAGVANEQFF
TRBV15,16,.,.,TRBJ1-3,TGTGCCACCAGCAGAGATGGGCAAAGGACTGGAAACACCATATATTTT,CATSRDGQRTGNTIYF
TRBV13,15,.,once,TRBJ2-1,TGTGCCAGCAGCCCTGGAGGCAGCTCCTACAATGAGCAGTTCTTC,CASSPGGSSYNEQFF
TRBV9,17,TRBD2,.,TRBJ2-2,TGTGCCAGCAGCGTAGATGAGTGGACTAGTAACACCGGGGAGCTGTTTTTT,CASSVDEWTSNTGELFF
TRBV2,14,.,.,TRBJ1-5,TGTGCCAGCAGAGACGGTTCGGGTTATGAGCCCCAGCATTTT,CASRDGSGYEPQHF
TRBV6-2/TRBV6-3,13,TRBD1,.,TRBJ1-2,TGTGCCAGCAGTTCACGACAGGGGGATGGCTACACCTTC,CASSSRQGDGYTF
TRBV10-3,15,TRBD1,.,TRBJ1-2,TGTGCCATCAGTGAGGGACAGGGGCCGGCCTATGGCTACACCTTC,CAISEGQGPAYGYTF
TRBV28,17,TRBD2,.,TRBJ2-7,TGTGCCAGCAGCCCCGTGGGACTAGCGGGATATTCCTACGAGCAGTACTTC,CASSPVGLAGYSYEQYF
TRBV10-2,13,.,.,TRBJ1-4,TGCGCCAGCAGTACCGGTCCTCATGAAAAACTGTTTTTT,CASSTGPHEKLFF
TRBV6-5,15,.,.,TRBJ1-5,TGTGCCAGCAGTTTAGCTGCTTCGAGCAATCAGCCCCAGCATTTT,CASSLAASSNQPQHF
TRBV10-3,15,TRBD1,.,TRBJ1-5,TGTGCCATCAGCCCCGGACAGGGAAAAAATCAGCCCCAGCATTTT,CAISPGQGKNQPQHF
TRBV25-1,14,TRBD2,.,TRBJ2-7,TGTGCCAGCAGTGAATCTTGGCGGGAGGACGAGCAGTACTTC,CASSESWREDEQYF
TRBV19,16,TRBD1,.,TRBJ2-6,TGTGCCAGTAAGATGACAGGGTGGTCTGGGGCCAACGTCCTGACTTTC,CASKMTGWSGANVLTF
TRBV2,16,.,.,TRBJ2-7,TGTGCCAGCAGTGAAGTCTTCCAGGGGTCCTCCTACGAGCAGTACTTC,CASSEVFQGSSYEQYF
TRBV5-1,14,.,.,TRBJ2-3,TGCGCCAGCACCCTTTCGACAGGAGCAGATACGCAGTATTTT,CASTLSTGADTQYF
TRBV27,15,.,once,TRBJ1-6,TGTGCCAGCAGTTTTTCTGACAGGACCAATTCACCCCTCCACTTT,CASSFSDRTNSPLHF
TRBV11-2,18,TRBD1,.,TRBJ1-2,TGTGCCAGCAGCTTACTCCTGCTGACAGGGGGGCTTAACTATGGCTACACCTTC,CASSLLLLTGGLNYGYTF
TRBV30,14,.,.,TRBJ2-1,TGTGCCTGGAGTGTAAGGGGTTGGGACAATGAGCAGTTCTTC,CAWSVRGWDNEQFF
TRBV6-5,15,TRBD2,.,TRBJ2-3,TGTGCCAGCAGCTTTACTAGCGGGCGCACAGATACGCAGTATTTT,CASSFTSGRTDTQYF
TRBV29-1,13,.,few,TRBJ1-1,TGCAGCGTTGGGGGGCAGGGTGGAGCTGAAGCTTTCTTT,CSVGGQGGAEAFF
TRBV3-1/TRBV3-2,13,.,.,TRBJ1-4,TGTGCCAGCAGCCCAATAGTACATGAAAAACTGTTTTTT,CASSPIVHEKLFF
TRBV5-1,17,TRBD1,.,TRBJ2-1,TGCGCCAGCAGCCAAATTCCGGGACAGGGTTTTGGCAATGAGCAGTTCTTC,CASSQIPGQGFGNEQFF
TRBV28,13,.,.,TRBJ1-5,TGTGCCAGCAGTTTATCACAGTTAAAGCCCCAGCATTTT,CASSLSQLKPQHF
TRBV29-1,14,.,.,TRBJ1-1,TGCAGCGTTGCTAGGCAGGGGAGGGACACTGAAGCTTTCTTT,CSVARQGRDTEAFF
TRBV5-1,15,.,.,TRBJ2-3,TGCGCCAGCAGCTTGGTGGGGCCGCCCACAGATACGCAGTATTTT,CASSLVGPPTDTQYF
TRBV19,15,.,.,TRBJ2-5,TGTGCCAGTAGTATCTCTCGTACCCCCGGGGAGACCCAGTACTTC,CASSISRTPGETQYF
TRBV5-4,15,.,.,TRBJ2-5,TGTGCCAGCAGACGGAGGGCAGGGGAGGGAGAGACCCAGTACTTC,CASRRRAGEGETQYF
TRBV18,15,.,few,TRBJ2-1,TGTGCCAGCTCACCACGAACGGTCTCCTACAATGAGCAGTTCTTC,CASSPRTVSYNEQFF
TRBV5-1,12,.,.,TRBJ1-1,TGCGCCAGCAGCTTACGAGGGTCTGAAGCTTTCTTT,CASSLRGSEAFF
TRBV28,16,TRBD1,.,TRBJ2-6,TGTGCCAGCAGTTCCGGGACAGAGGCTGGGGCCAACGTCCTGACTTTC,CASSSGTEAGANVLTF
TRBV7-9,15,TRBD1,.,TRBJ2-7,TGTGCCAGCAGAACCGGGACAGGGAAGGATTACGAGCAGTACTTC,CASRTGTGKDYEQYF
TRBV28,13,.,.,TRBJ2-5,TGTGCCAGCAGTTATCTCGGCCAAGAGACCCAGTACTTC,CASSYLGQETQYF
TRBV28,14,TRBD1,.,TRBJ2-7,TGTGCCAGCAGTGGGACAGCTCACTCCTACGAGCAGTACTTC,CASSGTAHSYEQYF
TRBV9,16,TRBD1,.,TRBJ1-2,TGTGCCAGCAGCGTAGAGAGGGGGGCAGGGGGCCGAGGCTACACCTTC,CASSVERGAGGRGYTF
TRBV11-2,12,.,once,TRBJ2-7,TGTGCCAGCAGCTTAAGCCCCTACGAGCAGTACTTC,CASSLSPYEQYF
TRBV28,16,TRBD2,.,TRBJ2-3,TGTGCCAGCAGTTCACTAGCGGGAGGAGGCACAGATACGCAGTATTTT,CASSSLAGGGTDTQYF
TRBV5-1,15,TRBD2,.,TRBJ2-1,TGCGCCAGCGCCCCTAGCGGGAGTTTTTACAATGAGCAGTTCTTC,CASAPSGSFYNEQFF
TRBV10-3,17,TRBD1,.,TRBJ2-7,TGTGCCATCAGTGAAATGGTGCCAGGACAGGGGGCGGACGAGCAGTACTTC,CAISEMVPGQGADEQYF
TRBV6-5,14,TRBD1,.,TRBJ1-5,TGTGCCAGCAGTTTCGGCAGGGGGAATCAGCCCCAGCATTTT,CASSFGRGNQPQHF
TRBV20-1,10,.,.,TRBJ1-1,TGCAGTGGGGGCAACAGAGAAGCTTTCTTT,CSGGNREAFF
TRBV6-2/TRBV6-3,18,TRBD1,.,TRBJ1-6,TGTGCCAGCAGTTATCGGCCAGGGGGAGACGCCTATAATTCACCCCTCCACTTT,CASSYRPGGDAYNSPLHF
TRBV7-9,15,.,.,TRBJ2-2,TGTGCCAGCAGCTACTGGTCGCCGGGCACCGGGGAGCTGTTTTTT,CASSYWSPGTGELFF